The 20 T cell receptor beta chains presented below share a single source sample, sequenced in a study of T-cell memory formation after mild COVID-19. TCRdb reprocessed the 5' RACE reads via MiXCR and lists one record per CDR3 protein. This sample has about 350,000 distinct CDR3 sequences, with under 25% found just once. Material for sequencing was PBMCs or a T cell subset sorted from them (not recorded which). These receptors all come from a man aged 18-30 years who had mild COVID-19 (a few samples of this study predate the infection). Cell type and time point are not known.

At least ten counts were recorded for this clonotype. This chain links TRBV5-1 with TRBJ2-7; 9 nucleotides agree with TRBD2. Germline-derived CDR1 and CDR2 are SGHRS and YFSETQ. This CDR3 comprises 15 residues. Germline trimming cut 2 bases from V and 4 bases from J; bases unmatched to any gene: 7. The CDR3 sequence: CASSFSSGGPYEQYF. The CDR3 DNA reads TGCGCCAGCAGCTTTAGCAGCGGGGGGCCTTACGAGCAGTACTTC.

This chain links TRBV4-1 with TRBJ2-3, with D tentatively TRBD1 (6 bases). Trimming took 0 bases from V and 7 from J, leaving 17 bases between them. CDR1 MGHRA and CDR2 YSYEKL come from the germline V gene. The CDR3 has 16 residues. In nucleotides, the CDR3 is TGCGCCAGCAGCCAAGATCTACTCAGGGGTTTTAATACGCAGTATTTT. This gives the protein CASSQDLLRGFNTQYF.

This clonotype was counted only a few times. The chain couples TRBV6-1 to TRBJ1-1; TRBD1 aligns across 9 bases. Trimming at V came to 3 bases and at J to 3 bases, leaving 5 bases not matched to a gene. The CDR3 spans 15 residues. Germline V gene lookup returns CDR1 MNHNS and CDR2 SASEGT. As DNA, the CDR3 is TGTGCCAGCAGTGATCTCCGGACAGGGGACACTGAAGCTTTCTTT. Its protein product is CASSDLRTGDTEAFF.

This clonotype was picked up a small number of times. This chain joins TRBV5-4 and TRBJ2-1; 10 bases fit TRBD2. Trimming took 4 bases from V and 9 from J; bases not matched to a gene: 4. This CDR3 region has 13 residues. The germline V gene encodes CDR1 SGHNT and CDR2 YYREEE (reference sequence). The DNA for the CDR3 is TGTGCCAGCAGCGCAAGCGGGGGGGTTGAGCAGTTCTTC. Translation: CASSASGGVEQFF.

This chain links TRBV11-2 with TRBJ2-3; D is unclear. Germline V gene sequence: CDR1 SGHAT, CDR2 FQNNGV. V lost 2 bases and J 5 bases, leaving 5 bases between the germline ends. The CDR3 covers 12 residues. CDR3 in amino acids: CASSLSLDTQYF. In DNA form, the CDR3 reads TGTGCCAGCAGCTTAAGTTTAGATACGCAGTATTTT.

This chain joins TRBV12-3 or TRBV12-4 and TRBJ2-3; D gene unclear. Trimming took off 4 bases at V and 4 bases at J, with 6 bases between the two ends. The CDR3 totals 12 residues. This chain's CDR3 is CASSSVPDTQYF. CDR3 nucleotide sequence: TGTGCCAGCAGTTCAGTCCCAGATACGCAGTATTTT.

The table lists this clonotype with a few counts. The chain is built from TRBV29-1 and TRBJ1-5; TRBD1 agrees at 12 bases. The germline gives CDR1 SQVTM, CDR2 ANQGSEA. The CDR3 length is 14 residues. With V trimmed by 6 bases and J by 5 bases, 5 bases remained unmatched. The CDR3 reads CSVGQGARDQPQHF. The CDR3 region has the DNA TGCAGCGTGGGACAGGGGGCCCGAGATCAGCCCCAGCATTTT. Full variable domain (remainder filled in from reference TRBV29-1 and TRBJ1-5): SAVISQKPSRDICQRGTSLTIQCQVDSQVTMMFWYRQQPGQSLTLIATANQGSEATYESGFVIDKFPISRPNLTFSTLTVSNMSPEDSSIYLCSVGQGARDQPQHFGDGTRLSIL.

The table lists this clonotype with many counts. This rearrangement joins TRBV20-1 to TRBJ2-3; tentative D call: TRBD2 (6 bases). The length of the CDR3 is 14 residues. V was pared by 6 bases and J by 4 bases, with 17 bases between. Germline CDR1 reads DFQATT; CDR2 reads SNEGSKA (reference sequence). This CDR3 reads CSAPLPAGPDTQYF. The CDR3, as DNA: TGCAGTGCCCCCCTACCGGCGGGGCCAGATACGCAGTATTTT.

This clonotype was seen a few times. V and J are TRBV7-9 and TRBJ1-2; no clear D. The CDR3 length is 13 residues. Trimming took off 5 bases at V and 8 bases at J, with 15 bases between the two ends. Germline V gene lookup returns CDR1 SEHNR and CDR2 FQNEAQ (reference sequence). In DNA form, the CDR3 reads TGTGCCAGCAGCACGGAGCCGCTACGAGGCTACACCTTC. As protein: CASSTEPLRGYTF.

The chain combines TRBV4-1 with TRBJ1-1; D remains unclear. Germline CDR1 MGHRA, CDR2 YSYEKL. V shed 3 bases and J shed 4 bases, with 27 bases lying between them. This CDR3 contains 19 residues. The CDR3 loop reads CASSQDAPRVGQAGTEAFF. The CDR3 coding sequence is TGCGCCAGCAGCCAGGATGCCCCGAGGGTAGGGCAGGCGGGCACTGAAGCTTTCTTT.

The genes are TRBV4-3 and TRBJ2-7; 7 bases agree with TRBD2. This CDR3 has 18 residues. After removal of 0 bases from V and 2 bases from J, the junction contained 13 bases not matched to a gene. Germline V gene data show CDR1 as LGHNA and CDR2 as YSLEER. The DNA for the CDR3 is TGCGCCAGCAGCCAAGAACCTGCTAGCGGCCGCGGAGCCTACGAGCAGTACTTC. Translated, it gives CASSQEPASGRGAYEQYF.

The sample holds many counts of this clonotype. The chain has TRBV4-3 and TRBJ2-2, with a weak D call TRBD2 (5 bases). V dropped 6 bases and J dropped 3 bases, with 5 bases sitting between them. Germline V CDR1 and CDR2: LGHNA, YSLEER. The CDR3 runs 12 residues. The CDR3 protein is CASRDYTGELFF. CDR3 bases: TGCGCCAGCAGGGACTACACCGGGGAGCTGTTTTTT.

The rearrangement links TRBV28 to TRBJ2-5; 7 bases agree with TRBD1. The CDR3 runs to 14 residues. J lost 0 bases, V lost 5 bases, and 3 bases had no gene match. Germline V gene data show CDR1 as MDHEN and CDR2 as SYDVKM. This chain's CDR3 is CASSNRGYQETQYF. The CDR3 DNA follows: TGTGCCAGCAGTAACAGGGGCTACCAAGAGACCCAGTACTTC.

The CDR3 region is CAWSARNRGNYGYTF. CDR3 DNA sequence: TGTGCCTGGAGTGCCCGTAACAGGGGGAACTATGGCTACACCTTC. The chain links TRBV30 to TRBJ1-2; 8 bases map to TRBD1. Looked up from germline, CDR1 is GTSNPN and CDR2 is SVGIG (reference sequence). After removal of 1 base from V and 2 bases from J, the junction contained 6 bases not matched to a gene. CDR3 size: 15 residues.

This chain uses TRBV7-2 with TRBJ2-3, with 8 bases aligning to TRBD2. The CDR3 is 15 amino acids. Unmatched junction bases numbered 9, after V lost 5 bases and J lost 5 bases. CDR1 is SGHTA, CDR2 FQGNSA, per germline. The CDR3 bases are TGTGCCAGCAGCAACGGGACACGGGAGGGAGATACGCAGTATTTT. This sequence encodes CASSNGTREGDTQYF.

There are a few counts of this clonotype. This chain joins TRBV6-2 or TRBV6-3 and TRBJ2-5; TRBD1 might be the D (6 bases). Germline CDR1 reads MNHEY; CDR2 reads SVGEGT. The length of the CDR3 is 14 residues. V lost 6 bases and J lost 2, with 13 bases in between. CDR3 sequence: CASRPTGRQETQYF. The CDR3 bases are TGTGCCAGCAGGCCGACAGGACGGCAAGAGACCCAGTACTTC.

The chain recombines TRBV5-1 with TRBJ2-7; 8 bases fit TRBD1. Per the germline V gene, CDR1 is SGHRS and CDR2 is YFSETQ. The CDR3 is 14 residues long. The V and J ends lost 0 bases and 4 bases, in that order; junction bases with no gene match: 3. CDR3 region: CASSLGTGIYEQYF. The CDR3 nucleotides are TGCGCCAGCAGCTTGGGGACAGGGATTTACGAGCAGTACTTC.

This clonotype appeared many times. The CDR3 spells CASSVGLAGSTDTQYF. CDR3 sequence (DNA): TGCGCCAGCAGCGTCGGACTAGCGGGGAGCACAGATACGCAGTATTTT. J is TRBJ2-3 and V is TRBV5-1, with 12 nucleotides matching TRBD2. Trimming took 4 bases from V and 0 from J; bases not matched to a gene: 3. This CDR3 comprises 16 residues. Germline CDR1 SGHRS, CDR2 YFSETQ.

This clonotype has more than one count but fewer than ten. This chain joins TRBV5-6 and TRBJ2-1; 9 positions agree with TRBD2. The CDR3 runs to 18 residues. V trimming: 1 base; J trimming: 1 base; junction bases outside the gene matches: 9. Germline CDR1 and CDR2: SGHDT and YYEEEE. This chain's CDR3 is CASSLPSMGLASYNEQFF. The CDR3 bases are TGTGCCAGCAGCTTGCCAAGCATGGGACTAGCATCCTACAATGAGCAGTTCTTC.

A few counts support this clonotype. This chain links TRBV9 with TRBJ2-3; no reliable D call. The ends were cut back, 0 bases at V and 1 base at J, with 9 bases in the middle. Germline lookup yields CDR1 SGDLS and CDR2 YYNGEE. The length of the CDR3 is 15 residues. CDR3 coding DNA: TGTGCCAGCAGCGTAGAAGGGAAACGCACAGATACGCAGTATTTT. It translates to CASSVEGKRTDTQYF.